Following are 22 T cell receptor beta chains from one sample sequenced in a study of blood T cell repertoires in COVID-19. Assay used: immunoSEQ multiplex PCR; TCRdb lists only in-frame clones, some missing. The sample has 88,000 or so clones, less than 90% seen once. Sequenced: peripheral blood. The receptors derive from a man aged 60 to 75 with acute or convalescent COVID-19.

The chain has TRBV5-1 and TRBJ2-7, with TRBD2 identical over 9 bases. Germline V gives CDR1 SGHRS, CDR2 YFSETQ. This CDR3 region has 17 residues. V trimming: 0 bases; J trimming: 0 bases; junction bases outside the gene matches: 7. Written as DNA, the CDR3 is TGCGCCAGCAGCTTGGCCTCTAGCGGGGCGAGCTCCTACGAGCAGTACTTC. Protein product: CASSLASSGASSYEQYF. Looking up the rest from reference TRBV5-1 and TRBJ2-7 gives the full variable domain: KAGVTQTPRYLIKTRGQQVTLSCSPISGHRSVSWYQQTPGQGLQFLFEYFSETQRNKGNFPGRFSGRQFSNSRSEMNVSTLELGDSALYLCASSLASSGASSYEQYFGPGTRLTVT.

The genes are TRBV2 and TRBJ2-3; 12 positions match TRBD2. The germline gives CDR1 SNHLY, CDR2 FYNNEI. V trimming: 6 bases; J trimming: 0 bases; junction bases outside the gene matches: 7. The CDR3 is made up of 17 amino acids. CDR3 in amino acids: CASRKASGGVSTDTQYF. The CDR3 DNA follows: TGTGCCAGCAGGAAGGCTAGCGGGGGGGTTAGCACAGATACGCAGTATTTT.

The V call is TRBV15, the J call TRBJ1-3, with a possible D match to TRBD1 (6 bases). CDR3 length: 14 amino acids. Germline CDR1 LNHNV, CDR2 YYDKDF (reference sequence). Between the trimmed V and J ends, which lost 8 bases and 4 bases, there was a span of 15 bases. The CDR3 DNA sequence: TGTGCCACCGAGCCGGGACACGTGGGAAACACCATATATTTT. Amino acid sequence: CATEPGHVGNTIYF.

V is TRBV2 and J is TRBJ1-2; tentative D call: TRBD1 (5 bases). This CDR3 comprises 16 residues. Germline V gene sequence: CDR1 SNHLY, CDR2 FYNNEI. The V gene lost 5 bases and the J gene lost 4 bases, with 20 bases spanning the gap. This CDR3 is CASSPGANFRAYGYTF. In DNA form, the CDR3 reads TGTGCCAGCAGTCCTGGGGCGAATTTTAGGGCCTATGGCTACACCTTC. Filled out from reference TRBV2 and TRBJ1-2, the complete variable domain reads EPEVTQTPSHQVTQMGQEVILRCVPISNHLYFYWYRQILGQKVEFLVSFYNNEISEKSEIFDDQFSVERPDGSNFTLKIRSTKLEDSAMYFCASSPGANFRAYGYTFGSGTRLTVV.

The V and J genes are TRBV7-8 and TRBJ2-7; no definite D call. This CDR3 is 14 amino acids long. Trimming removed 1 base from V and 0 bases from J, with 7 bases in between. The germline CDR1 and CDR2 sequences are SGHVS and FQNEAQ. The CDR3 coding sequence is TGTGCCAGCAGCTTAGGCGCAGGCTCCTACGAGCAGTACTTC. Translation: CASSLGAGSYEQYF.

The CDR3 nucleotides are TGTGCCAGCAGTTTAGGACTCCCCGGAGGCTACGAGCAGTACTTC. Residues: CASSLGLPGGYEQYF. The rearrangement uses TRBV27 and TRBJ2-7; D might be TRBD2 (5 bases). Trimming removed 2 bases from V and 3 bases from J, with 14 bases in between. The germline V gene encodes CDR1 MNHEY and CDR2 SMNVEV (reference sequence). The length of the CDR3 is 15 residues.

The chain joins TRBV30 to TRBJ2-5; a possible D gene is TRBD1 (6 bases). This CDR3 has 11 residues. CDR1 is GTSNPN, CDR2 SVGIG, per germline (reference sequence). Trimming shortened V by 4 bases and J by 5 bases, and 8 bases separated the two germline ends. CDR3 region: CAWIGQETQYF. CDR3 in DNA: TGTGCCTGGATTGGACAGGAGACCCAGTACTTC. Based on the CDR3 plus reference TRBV30 and TRBJ2-5, the full variable domain is SQTIHQWPATLVQPVGSPLSLECTVEGTSNPNLYWYRQAAGRGLQLLFYSVGIGQISSEVPQNLSASRPQDRQFILSSKKLLLSDSGFYLCAWIGQETQYFGPGTRLLVL.

The chain employs TRBV6-5 and TRBJ1-1; 7 bases map to TRBD1. The germline gives CDR1 MNHEY, CDR2 SVGAGI. The length of the CDR3 is 14 residues. V gave up 2 bases and J gave up 2 bases; unmatched junction bases: 2. The CDR3 coding sequence is TGTGCCAGCAGTTACGACAGGGTAAACACTGAAGCTTTCTTT. Translation: CASSYDRVNTEAFF.

V gene TRBV2 combines with J gene TRBJ2-5; TRBD2 aligns across 7 bases. J lost 5 bases, V lost 6 bases, and 9 bases had no gene match. CDR3 length: 14 residues. Germline CDR1 SNHLY, CDR2 FYNNEI. CDR3 sequence: CASRSTSSHETQYF. The CDR3 DNA is TGTGCCAGCAGATCGACTAGCAGTCACGAGACCCAGTACTTC.

This clone was seen once. CDR3 nucleotides: TGCGCCAGCAGCCAAGCGGACAGGGTTGGAGATACGCAGTATTTT. This codes for CASSQADRVGDTQYF. The chain joins TRBV4-1 to TRBJ2-3; the match to TRBD1 covers 8 bases. CDR1 MGHRA and CDR2 YSYEKL come from the germline V gene. The ends lost 1 base at V and 5 bases at J; junction bases unmatched: 5. The CDR3 consists of 15 residues.

The chain links TRBV27 to TRBJ1-4; 7 bases line up with TRBD1. The CDR3 covers 15 residues. With V trimmed by 6 bases and J by 5 bases, 9 bases remained unmatched. Germline CDR1 reads MNHEY; CDR2 reads SMNVEV (reference sequence). The CDR3 region is CASRASGGRNEKLFF. CDR3 sequence (DNA): TGTGCCAGCAGGGCATCAGGGGGGCGCAATGAAAAACTGTTTTTT.

V and J are TRBV7-8 and TRBJ2-2; 11 bases map to TRBD2. The CDR3 covers 17 residues. V was clipped by 2 bases and J by 4 bases; unmatched bases: 6. The V gene's germline CDR1 is SGHVS and CDR2 FQNEAQ. CDR3 bases: TGTGCCAGCAGCTTATCTAGCGGGGGGCGGTCCACCGGGGAGCTGTTTTTT. Amino acid sequence: CASSLSSGGRSTGELFF. Combining the CDR3 with reference TRBV7-8 and TRBJ2-2 gives the whole variable domain GAGVSQSPRYKVAKRGQDVALRCDPISGHVSLFWYQQALGQGPEFLTYFQNEAQLDKSGLPSDRFFAERPEGSVSTLKIQRTQQEDSAVYLCASSLSSGGRSTGELFFGEGSRLTVL.

This chain uses TRBV29-1 with TRBJ2-3; D is unresolved. The CDR3 length is 11 residues. CDR1 is SQVTM, CDR2 ANQGSEA, per germline. The V gene lost 6 bases and the J gene lost 6 bases, with 10 bases spanning the gap. CDR3 bases: TGCAGCGTAGGAGAGGCGGATACGCAGTATTTT. Protein sequence: CSVGEADTQYF.

In this sample, this clone turned up once. The chain joins TRBV7-9 to TRBJ1-5, with 10 nucleotides matching TRBD1. The CDR3 totals 17 residues. Germline CDR1 SEHNR, CDR2 FQNEAQ (reference sequence). V trimming: 6 bases; J trimming: 3 bases; junction bases outside the gene matches: 11. DNA for the CDR3: TGTGCCAGCAGTCTCACGGGGGGACAGGGGAACAATCAGCCCCAGCATTTT. This gives the protein CASSLTGGQGNNQPQHF.

The gene calls are TRBV5-6 and TRBJ1-6; D is unclear. V lost 2 bases and J lost 0, with 9 bases in between. This CDR3 is built from 16 residues. Looked up from germline, CDR1 is SGHDT and CDR2 is YYEEEE. CDR3 protein: CASSFMMSSYNSPLHF. As DNA, the CDR3 is TGTGCCAGCAGCTTCATGATGAGCTCCTATAATTCACCCCTCCACTTT.

Comments on this clone: The same CDR3 can be traced to other DNA sequences in this sample. J is TRBJ2-7 and V is TRBV5-4; 10 bases match TRBD2. J lost 1 base, V lost 4 bases, and 2 bases had no gene match. CDR3 size: 14 residues. Germline V lookup: CDR1 SGHNT, CDR2 YYREEE (reference sequence). Here the CDR3 reads CASSSGRGSYEQYF. CDR3 nucleotide sequence: TGTGCCAGCAGCAGCGGGAGGGGATCCTACGAGCAGTACTTC.

The chain employs TRBV5-1 and TRBJ2-7, with 7 bases lining up with TRBD2. Germline CDR1 and CDR2: SGHRS and YFSETQ. The CDR3 length is 15 residues. J gave up 6 bases and V 4 bases, and 13 bases lay outside the gene matches. The DNA for the CDR3 is TGCGCCAGCAGCCTTTATAGCGGGTGGGTCGTCGAGCAGTACTTC. Translation gives CASSLYSGWVVEQYF.

This clone was found once. V gene TRBV5-4 combines with J gene TRBJ2-7; possible D gene TRBD1, 5 bases. This CDR3 has 12 residues. V was trimmed by 3 bases and J by 3 bases, leaving 7 bases between them. Germline V CDR1 and CDR2: SGHNT, YYREEE (reference sequence). CDR3 DNA sequence: TGTGCCAGCAGCTCAGGGCTCTACGAGCAGTACTTC. This encodes CASSSGLYEQYF.

V usage is TRBV11-2 and J usage is TRBJ1-1; D is ambiguous. Per germline, CDR1 SGHAT and CDR2 FQNNGV. V lost 1 base, J lost 4 bases, and 10 bases lay in between. This CDR3 region has 14 residues. This chain's CDR3 is CASSLARSSTEAFF. The CDR3 region has the DNA TGTGCCAGCAGCTTAGCCAGGTCCTCCACTGAAGCTTTCTTT.

The chain couples TRBV2 to TRBJ2-1; 7 positions agree with TRBD1. Germline V gene data show CDR1 as SNHLY and CDR2 as FYNNEI. With V trimmed by 6 bases and J by 7 bases, 12 bases remained unmatched. The CDR3 runs to 15 residues. The DNA of the CDR3 is TGTGCCAGCAGGTCGACAGGGAGCTCCTTAAATGAGCAGTTCTTC. This gives the protein CASRSTGSSLNEQFF.

This sequence joins TRBV11-3 and TRBJ1-1, with no clear D. The CDR3 covers 12 residues. Between the trimmed V and J ends, which lost 3 bases and 5 bases, there was a span of 7 bases. Looked up from germline, CDR1 is SGHNT and CDR2 is YENEEA. The chain's CDR3 is CASSFSGTEAFF. In nucleotides, the CDR3 is TGTGCCAGCAGCTTCTCGGGAACTGAAGCTTTCTTT. Filled out from reference TRBV11-3 and TRBJ1-1, the complete variable domain reads EAGVVQSPRYKIIEKKQPVAFWCNPISGHNTLYWYLQNLGQGPELLIRYENEEAVDDSQLPKDRFSAERLKGVDSTLKIQPAELGDSAVYLCASSFSGTEAFFGQGTRLTVV.

The chain is built from TRBV6-5 and TRBJ2-7; D is uncertain. Per germline, CDR1 MNHEY and CDR2 SVGAGI. The ends were cut back, 0 bases at V and 8 bases at J, with 17 bases in the middle. This CDR3 spans 15 amino acids. The CDR3 here is CASSYSITVRSQQYF. DNA of the CDR3: TGTGCCAGCAGTTACTCGATCACGGTGCGGAGCCAGCAGTACTTC.